This entry describes one T cell receptor beta chain. Healthy bone marrow donors made up the donors. The germline V and J ends were trimmed by 2 bases and 4 bases, with 8 bases remaining between them. The CDR3 is made up of 13 amino acids. Germline assignment: CDR1 MNHEY and CDR2 SMNVEV (reference sequence). Both 60 Vbeta primers and 13 Jbeta primers went into the PCR. Measured with immunoSEQ multiplex PCR; TCRdb has only the in-frame clones, and not every one. The repertoire holds roughly 200,000 clones, with 82% as singletons. The source of the sample is a study of cytomegalovirus exposure and HLA in healthy donors. Study-wide context: HLA-typed donors were the source of approximately 85 million unique TCRs held in an early data release.

The V and J genes are TRBV27 and TRBJ2-5, with a weak D call TRBD2 (5 bases). The material sequenced was PBMCs. The receptor's source is a woman aged 40 to 55 in good health and CMV-seronegative. CDR3 sequence (DNA): TGTGCCAGCAGTTTACCCGGGGTAGAGACCCAGTACTTC. Protein product: CASSLPGVETQYF.